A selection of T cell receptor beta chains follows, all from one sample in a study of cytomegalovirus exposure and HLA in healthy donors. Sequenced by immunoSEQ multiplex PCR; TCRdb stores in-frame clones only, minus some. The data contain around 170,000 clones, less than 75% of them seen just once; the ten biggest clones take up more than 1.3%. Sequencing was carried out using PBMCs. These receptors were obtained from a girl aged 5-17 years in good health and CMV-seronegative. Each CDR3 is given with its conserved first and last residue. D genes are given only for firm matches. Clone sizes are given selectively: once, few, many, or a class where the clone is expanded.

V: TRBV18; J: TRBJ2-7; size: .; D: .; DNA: TGTGCCAGCTCTCCGGGGGACGGAGGCTACGAGCAGTACTTC; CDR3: CASSPGDGGYEQYF
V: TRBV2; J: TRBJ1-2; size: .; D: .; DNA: TGTGCCAACGCAGACGAGGTTGGCTACACCTTC; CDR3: CANADEVGYTF
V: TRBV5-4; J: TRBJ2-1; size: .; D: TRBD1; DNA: TGTGCCAGCAGTTTCCCAGGGGGCGAGGGCGCTGAGCAGTTCTTC; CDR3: CASSFPGGEGAEQFF
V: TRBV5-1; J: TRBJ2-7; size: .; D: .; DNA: TGCGCCAGCAGCTTGGCCGACGAGCAGTACTTC; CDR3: CASSLADEQYF
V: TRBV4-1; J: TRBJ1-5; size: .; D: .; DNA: TGCGCCAGCAGCCTAACCGCGGGACGGCCGAATCAGCCCCAGCATTTT; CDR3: CASSLTAGRPNQPQHF
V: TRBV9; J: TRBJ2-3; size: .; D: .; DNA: TGTGCCAGCTCCCCAGGGGCTAGCACAGATACGCAGTATTTT; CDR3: CASSPGASTDTQYF
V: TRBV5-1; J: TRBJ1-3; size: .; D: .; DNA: TGCGCCAGCAGCTTGGCCTCGAGCTCTGGAAACACCATATATTTT; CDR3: CASSLASSSGNTIYF
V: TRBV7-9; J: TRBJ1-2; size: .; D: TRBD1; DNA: TGTGCCAGCAGCTCAGATAGGGACAGTGGCTACACCTTC; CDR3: CASSSDRDSGYTF
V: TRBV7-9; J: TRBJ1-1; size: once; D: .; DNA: TGTGCCAGCAGCGAGGGGGGGGTTACTGAAGCTTTCTTT; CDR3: CASSEGGVTEAFF
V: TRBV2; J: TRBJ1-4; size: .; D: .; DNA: TGTGCCAGCAGTGAAGTGGGAGGTGGGGGGGTTGCGGCTAATGAAAAACTGTTTTTT; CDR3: CASSEVGGGGVAANEKLFF
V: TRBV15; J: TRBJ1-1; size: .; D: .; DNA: TGTGCCACCAGCAGACCTCCTCAGGGGTACAACGCCCCTGAAGCTTTCTTT; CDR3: CATSRPPQGYNAPEAFF
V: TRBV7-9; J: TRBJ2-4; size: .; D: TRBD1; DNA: TGTGCCAGCAGCTCCCGGGACAGACAAAACATTCAGTACTTC; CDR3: CASSSRDRQNIQYF
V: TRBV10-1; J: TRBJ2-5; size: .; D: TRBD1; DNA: TGCGCCAGCAGTGAGTCAATGGGACAGGGGCGAACCCAGTACTTC; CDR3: CASSESMGQGRTQYF
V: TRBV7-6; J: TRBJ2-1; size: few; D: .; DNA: TGTGCCAGCAGCCACGAGACCTACAATGAGCAGTTCTTC; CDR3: CASSHETYNEQFF
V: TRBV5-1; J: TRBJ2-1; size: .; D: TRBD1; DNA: TGCGCCAGCAGCCGCGCCGGGACAGTTCTTTACAATGAGCAGTTCTTC; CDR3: CASSRAGTVLYNEQFF
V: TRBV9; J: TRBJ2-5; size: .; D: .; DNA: TGTGCCAGCAGCGTAGGGTTGGAGGGCCAAGAGACCCAGTACTTC; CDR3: CASSVGLEGQETQYF
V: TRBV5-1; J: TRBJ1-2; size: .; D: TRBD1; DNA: TGCGCCAGCAGCTGGGACGGACAGGGACGTGAAGGCTACACCTTC; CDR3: CASSWDGQGREGYTF
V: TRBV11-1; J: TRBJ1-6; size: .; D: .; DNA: TGTGCCAGCAGCGCACAGGACATTAATTCACCCCTCCACTTT; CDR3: CASSAQDINSPLHF
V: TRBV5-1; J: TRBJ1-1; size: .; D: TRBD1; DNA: TGCGCCAGCAGCGTGACAGGGGGACCCACTGAAGCTTTCTTT; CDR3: CASSVTGGPTEAFF
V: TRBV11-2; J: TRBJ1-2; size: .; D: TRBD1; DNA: TGTGCCAGCAGCCCGGGACAGATCTTGTATGGTGGCTACACCTTC; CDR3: CASSPGQILYGGYTF
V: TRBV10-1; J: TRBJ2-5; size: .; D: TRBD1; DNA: TGCGCCAGCAGTCAGGGGGACCTTCAAGAGACCCAGTACTTC; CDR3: CASSQGDLQETQYF
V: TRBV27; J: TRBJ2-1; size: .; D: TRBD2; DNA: TGTGCCAGCAGCCTAGCGGGGGGGCGTTACAATGAGCAGTTCTTC; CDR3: CASSLAGGRYNEQFF
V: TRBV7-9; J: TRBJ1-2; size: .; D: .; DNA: TGTGCCAGCAGCTTATTAGGGACAACTAACTATGGCTACACCTTC; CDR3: CASSLLGTTNYGYTF
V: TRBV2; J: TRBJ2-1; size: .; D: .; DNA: TGTGCCAGCCACGAGACTAGAGCCCCGAGCAATGAGCAGTTCTTC; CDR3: CASHETRAPSNEQFF
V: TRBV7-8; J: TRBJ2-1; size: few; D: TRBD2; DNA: TGTGCCAGCAGCCCTGCGGGGGGCCCCTCCTACAATGAGCAGTTCTTC; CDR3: CASSPAGGPSYNEQFF
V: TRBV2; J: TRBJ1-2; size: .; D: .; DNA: TGTGCCACCATGGGGGGGGTAGAGCGGGGCTATGGCTACACCTTC; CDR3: CATMGGVERGYGYTF
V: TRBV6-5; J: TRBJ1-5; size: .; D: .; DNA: TGTGCCAGCAGTTACGGTAGCCCCCCTGATGGGCCCCAGCATTTT; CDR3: CASSYGSPPDGPQHF
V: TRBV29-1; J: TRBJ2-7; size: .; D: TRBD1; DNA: TGCAGCGTGGGACAGGGCAACAGTATTTACGAGCAGTACTTC; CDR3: CSVGQGNSIYEQYF
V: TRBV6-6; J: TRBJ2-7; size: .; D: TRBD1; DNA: TGTGCCAGCAGTTACGGTTGGCAGGGGGACGGCGTGGAGCAGTACTTC; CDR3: CASSYGWQGDGVEQYF
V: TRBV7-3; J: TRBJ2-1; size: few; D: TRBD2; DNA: TGTGCCAGCAGCTTGGCGGGGGGGGCTGGCAATGAGCAGTTCTTC; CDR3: CASSLAGGAGNEQFF
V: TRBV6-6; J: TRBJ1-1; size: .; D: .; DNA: TGTGCCAGCAGTTACGGGGGCTCGAGTACTGAAGCTTTCTTT; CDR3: CASSYGGSSTEAFF